The 20 T cell receptor beta chains reported below all come from one sample, sequenced in a study of early T cells in non-severe SARS-CoV-2 infection. TCRdb recomputed calls from the 5' RACE reads with MiXCR, one row per CDR3 protein. The sample yields 35,000 to 45,000 distinct CDR3 sequences, about 6% seen once. The specimen was whole blood, collected at baseline. These receptors were taken from an adult who was a healthcare worker with PCR-confirmed SARS-CoV-2 infection or an uninfected control (not recorded which).

This clonotype was counted many times. The J gene is TRBJ1-1, the V gene TRBV2; D uncertain. The germline V gene has CDR1 SNHLY and CDR2 FYNNEI. V was cut by 6 bases and J by 0 bases, with 8 bases left in between. The CDR3 extends over 13 amino acids. The CDR3 sequence: CASSDPLNTEAFF. In DNA form, the CDR3 reads TGTGCCAGCAGCGATCCCCTGAACACTGAAGCTTTCTTT.

The chain links TRBV7-2 to TRBJ2-1; D gene uncertain. The CDR3 is 13 amino acids. Germline loops: CDR1 SGHTA, CDR2 FQGNSA. V was clipped by 5 bases and J by 4 bases, with 9 bases between them. The CDR3 loop reads CASSPDGYNEQFF. The CDR3, as DNA: TGTGCCAGCAGCCCGGACGGTTACAATGAGCAGTTCTTC.

This clonotype was picked up many times. The chain combines TRBV10-3 with TRBJ1-3, with TRBD1 as a possible D gene (6 bases). The V gene's germline CDR1 is ENHRY and CDR2 SYGVKD. With 2 bases removed from V and 1 base from J, the gap between germline ends came to 12 bases. The CDR3 is 16 residues long. The CDR3 loop is CAISERQGGSGNTIYF. In nucleotides, the CDR3 is TGTGCCATCAGTGAGCGACAAGGGGGATCTGGAAACACCATATATTTT.

The table lists this clonotype with many counts. This CDR3 is CASSLESPTDTQYF. DNA of the CDR3: TGTGCCAGCAGCTTAGAATCTCCCACAGATACGCAGTATTTT. The chain combines TRBV7-2 with TRBJ2-3; D not resolved. Trimming removed 1 base at V and 2 bases at J, with 7 bases between. The CDR3 covers 14 residues. Germline CDR1 reads SGHTA; CDR2 reads FQGNSA.

In its sample, this clonotype is medium-sized. The V call is TRBV20-1, the J call TRBJ1-6, with D possibly TRBD1 on 5 matching bases. Germline CDR1 reads DFQATT; CDR2 reads SNEGSKA (reference sequence). Trimming removed 0 bases from V and 10 bases from J, with 16 bases in between. This CDR3 has 15 residues. For the CDR3, the DNA is TGCAGTGCTAGAGAGGAAGTCGGGGGGAGATCACCCCTCCACTTT. Protein product: CSAREEVGGRSPLHF.

This clonotype was counted many times. The chain couples TRBV6-1 to TRBJ1-1; D perhaps matches TRBD1 (5 bases). Germline loops: CDR1 MNHNS, CDR2 SASEGT. The CDR3 extends over 16 amino acids. Trimming pared 7 bases from V and 4 bases from J, leaving 22 bases between. DNA of the CDR3: TGTGCCAGCAACCCTAGGGTGGGGAGGGGTGGCACTGAAGCTTTCTTT. It translates to CASNPRVGRGGTEAFF.

The chain is built from TRBV7-9 and TRBJ2-2; tentatively, D is TRBD1 (6 bases). Germline V gene sequence: CDR1 SEHNR, CDR2 FQNEAQ (reference sequence). With 4 bases removed from V and 4 bases from J, the gap between germline ends came to 13 bases. CDR3 size: 15 residues. The CDR3 sequence is CASSSITGTTGELFF. CDR3 nucleotides: TGTGCCAGCAGCTCGATCACAGGGACCACCGGGGAGCTGTTTTTT. The complete variable domain, with remaining parts taken from reference TRBV7-9 and TRBJ2-2, reads DTGVSQNPRHKITKRGQNVTFRCDPISEHNRLYWYRQTLGQGPEFLTYFQNEAQLEKSRLLSDRFSAERPKGSFSTLEIQRTEQGDSAMYLCASSSITGTTGELFFGEGSRLTVL.

This clonotype showed up many times. This chain connects TRBV3-1 to TRBJ2-2; D remains unclear. The CDR3 contains 12 residues. The V gene lost 4 bases and the J gene lost 2 bases, with 2 bases spanning the gap. Per the germline V gene, CDR1 is LGHDT and CDR2 is YNNKEL (reference sequence). The CDR3 region has the DNA TGTGCCAGCAGCCGAAACACCGGGGAGCTGTTTTTT. Protein product: CASSRNTGELFF.

The genes are TRBV6-2 or TRBV6-3 and TRBJ2-7; D gene uncertain. The CDR3 spans 14 residues. V was shortened by 0 bases and J by 2 bases, with 8 bases between the two germline ends. CDR1 is MNHEY and CDR2 is SVGEGT in the germline V gene. Here the CDR3 reads CASSYSLVTYEQYF. The CDR3 DNA sequence: TGTGCCAGCAGTTACTCGTTGGTTACCTACGAGCAGTACTTC.

The sample holds a few counts of this clonotype. The chain carries TRBV19 and TRBJ1-4; the D is unclear. The length of the CDR3 is 16 residues. CDR1 LNHDA and CDR2 SQIVND come from the germline V gene (reference sequence). V was cut by 1 base and J by 7 bases, with 16 bases left in between. The CDR3 protein is CASSIGHGEVVEKLFF. The CDR3, as DNA: TGTGCCAGTAGTATAGGGCACGGGGAGGTTGTTGAAAAACTGTTTTTT.

This clonotype was counted ten times or more. The rearrangement joins TRBV7-9 to TRBJ2-3, with 12 bases that match TRBD1. The CDR3 has 15 amino acids. V was pared by 2 bases and J by 5 bases, with 2 bases of the junction left unmatched. CDR1 is SEHNR, CDR2 FQNEAQ, per germline (reference sequence). CDR3 bases: TGTGCCAGCAGCTTATGGGACAGGGGGCAAGATACGCAGTATTTT. This translates into CASSLWDRGQDTQYF.

This sequence joins TRBV20-1 and TRBJ2-1, with D perhaps TRBD2 (7 bases). Germline V gives CDR1 DFQATT, CDR2 SNEGSKA (reference sequence). V dropped 6 bases and J dropped 9 bases, with 24 bases sitting between them. CDR3 size: 15 residues. The CDR3 sequence: CSAFSTHSGEGEQFF. The CDR3 bases are TGCAGTGCCTTCTCTACCCACTCAGGGGAGGGTGAGCAGTTCTTC.

This clonotype was seen repeatedly, ten times or more. The genes are TRBV20-1 and TRBJ1-5; 7 bases are shared with TRBD1. The CDR3 runs 14 residues. J lost 0 bases, V lost 4 bases, and 3 bases had no gene match. Germline values: CDR1 DFQATT, CDR2 SNEGSKA (reference sequence). CDR3 DNA sequence: TGCAGTGCTAAGGGGGCGCCTAGCAATCAGCCCCAGCATTTT. It translates to CSAKGAPSNQPQHF.

The rearrangement joins TRBV20-1 to TRBJ1-2; D ambiguous. V lost 5 bases to trimming and J lost 2 bases, with 9 bases between them. CDR1 is DFQATT and CDR2 is SNEGSKA in the germline V gene (reference sequence). CDR3 length: 12 residues. CDR3 bases: TGCAGTGCTGGTCGGGCGAACTATGGCTACACCTTC. Translation gives CSAGRANYGYTF.

The chain links TRBV28 to TRBJ2-7; D possibly corresponds to TRBD1 (6 bases). This CDR3 contains 14 residues. Germline-derived CDR1 and CDR2 are MDHEN and SYDVKM. V was trimmed by 6 bases and J by 0 bases, leaving 12 bases between them. CDR3 sequence (DNA): TGTGCCAGCAGCTCACCGGGACACTCCTACGAGCAGTACTTC. It specifies CASSSPGHSYEQYF. Looking up the rest from reference TRBV28 and TRBJ2-7 gives the full variable domain: DVKVTQSSRYLVKRTGEKVFLECVQDMDHENMFWYRQDPGLGLRLIYFSYDVKMKEKGDIPEGYSVSREKKERFSLILESASTNQTSMYLCASSSPGHSYEQYFGPGTRLTVT.

This clonotype was seen at least ten times. This CDR3 is CASSESDLNQPQHF. CDR3 nucleotides: TGCGCCAGCAGTGAGTCGGACTTAAATCAGCCCCAGCATTTT. The V gene is TRBV10-2, the J gene TRBJ1-5; no reliable D call. The CDR3 is 14 amino acids. Germline V lookup: CDR1 WSHSY, CDR2 SAAADI. The V end lost 0 bases, the J end lost 4 bases, and 7 bases lay between the germline ends.

This clonotype was observed at least ten times. The gene calls are TRBV6-5 and TRBJ2-3, with D unclear. From germline, CDR1 is MNHEY and CDR2 SVGAGI. Trimming cost V 3 bases and J 1 base, with 11 bases left between them. The CDR3 is 15 amino acids. CDR3 coding DNA: TGTGCCAGCAGTTATGGGCCGGCGGGCACAGATACGCAGTATTTT. Its protein product is CASSYGPAGTDTQYF.

The chain recombines TRBV12-3 or TRBV12-4 with TRBJ2-2, with D possibly called TRBD1 or TRBD2 (5 bases each). This CDR3 region has 17 residues. Trimming removed 5 bases from V and 5 bases from J, with 21 bases in between. As DNA, the CDR3 is TGTGCCAGCAGTGAAAACTCAGGGAGAATTACGACCGGGGAGCTGTTTTTT. It yields the protein CASSENSGRITTGELFF.

This clonotype came up many times. The chain carries TRBV5-5 and TRBJ2-3, with D unresolved. The CDR3 has 15 residues. The germline V gene encodes CDR1 SGHKS and CDR2 YYEKEE (reference sequence). V was trimmed by 2 bases and J by 2 bases, leaving 12 bases between them. The CDR3: CASSLIGHSTDTQYF. The CDR3 nucleotides read TGTGCCAGCAGCTTAATCGGGCACTCCACAGATACGCAGTATTTT.

This chain links TRBV19 with TRBJ2-3; the D gene could be TRBD1 or TRBD2 (7 bases each). The CDR3 has 15 residues. Deletions cut 5 bases from V and 3 bases from J, with 15 bases between. CDR1 and CDR2 (germline): LNHDA, SQIVND (reference sequence). The CDR3 spells CASSSTGRGTDTQYF. CDR3 sequence (DNA): TGTGCCAGTAGTTCGACAGGGAGGGGTACAGATACGCAGTATTTT.